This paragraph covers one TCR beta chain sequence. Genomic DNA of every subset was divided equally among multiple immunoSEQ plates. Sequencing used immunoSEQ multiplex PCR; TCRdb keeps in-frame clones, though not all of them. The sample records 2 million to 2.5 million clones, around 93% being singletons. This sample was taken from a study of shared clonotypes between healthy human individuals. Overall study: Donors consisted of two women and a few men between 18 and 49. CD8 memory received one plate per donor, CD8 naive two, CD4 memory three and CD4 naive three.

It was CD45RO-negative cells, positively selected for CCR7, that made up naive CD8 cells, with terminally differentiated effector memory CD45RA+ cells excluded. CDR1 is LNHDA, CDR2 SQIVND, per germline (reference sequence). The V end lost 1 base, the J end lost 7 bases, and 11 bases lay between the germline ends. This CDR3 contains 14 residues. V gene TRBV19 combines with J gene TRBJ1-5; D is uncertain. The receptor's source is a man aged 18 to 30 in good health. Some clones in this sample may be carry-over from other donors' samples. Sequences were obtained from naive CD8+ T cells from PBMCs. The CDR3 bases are TGTGCCAGTAGTATAGCCGACCTTCCCCAGCCCCAGCATTTT. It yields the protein CASSIADLPQPQHF. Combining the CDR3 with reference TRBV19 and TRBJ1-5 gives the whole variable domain DGGITQSPKYLFRKEGQNVTLSCEQNLNHDAMYWYRQDPGQGLRLIYYSQIVNDFQKGDIAEGYSVSREKKESFPLTVTSAQKNPTAFYLCASSIADLPQPQHFGDGTRLSIL.